These 24 T cell receptor beta chains were all obtained from the same sample, sequenced in a study of T cells in localized non-small cell lung cancer. The repertoire was sequenced with immunoSEQ multiplex PCR; TCRdb's copy has only in-frame clones and lacks some. The sample includes around 100,000 clones, 87% seen only once; the top ten take roughly 15%. Sequences were derived from peripheral blood, sampled before any cancer treatment. These receptors all stem from a man aged 40 to 70 with stage I squamous cell lung carcinoma.

This chain uses TRBV7-9 with TRBJ2-5, with 7 bases lining up with TRBD1. The J call may be mistaken, given a closer DNA end match to TRBJ2-7. CDR3 length: 14 amino acids. Germline lookup yields CDR1 SEHNR and CDR2 FQNEAQ (reference sequence). DNA for the CDR3: TGTGCCAGCAGTCTATGGGACAGAAACTACGAGCAGTACTTC. Protein product: CASSLWDRNYEQYF.

The V and J genes are TRBV5-1 and TRBJ1-5; no clear D. The CDR3 length is 14 residues. The germline V gene has CDR1 SGHRS and CDR2 YFSETQ. V was clipped by 4 bases and J by 4 bases, with 12 bases between them. CDR3 sequence reads: CASSMGIGNQPQHF. In DNA, the CDR3 is TGCGCCAGCAGCATGGGGATAGGAAATCAGCCCCAGCATTTT.

The chain combines TRBV15 with TRBJ1-5; D unclear. The CDR3 consists of 12 residues. V lost 0 bases and J 9 bases, leaving 6 bases between the germline ends. Germline V gene lookup returns CDR1 LNHNV and CDR2 YYDKDF (reference sequence). The chain's CDR3 is CATSRDRGPQHF. CDR3 nucleotide sequence: TGTGCCACCAGCAGAGATAGAGGGCCCCAGCATTTT. The full variable domain, with the rest looked up from reference TRBV15 and TRBJ1-5, is DAMVIQNPRYQVTQFGKPVTLSCSQTLNHNVMYWYQQKSSQAPKLLFHYYDKDFNNEADTPDNFQSRRPNTSFCFLDIRSPGLGDTAMYLCATSRDRGPQHFGDGTRLSIL.

The CDR3 region has the DNA TGTGCCAGCAGCTTGGAGACAGGGCCCCAGCATTTT. This sequence encodes CASSLETGPQHF. The chain employs TRBV5-4 and TRBJ1-5, with D tentatively TRBD1 (6 bases). The CDR3 is 12 amino acids. The germline V and J ends were trimmed by 0 bases and 9 bases, with 7 bases remaining between them. CDR1 and CDR2 from the germline V gene are SGHNT and YYREEE (reference sequence). Drawing the rest from reference TRBV5-4 and TRBJ1-5, the complete variable domain is ETGVTQSPTHLIKTRGQQVTLRCSSQSGHNTVSWYQQALGQGPQFIFQYYREEENGRGNFPPRFSGLQFPNYSSELNVNALELDDSALYLCASSLETGPQHFGDGTRLSIL.

The genes are TRBV5-6 and TRBJ1-5, with unresolved D. The CDR3 loop spans 18 amino acids. The germline V gene encodes CDR1 SGHDT and CDR2 YYEEEE. The V end lost 2 bases, the J end lost 1 base, and 19 bases lay between the germline ends. Here the CDR3 reads CASSLLRSGFVSNQPQHF. The CDR3 bases are TGTGCCAGCAGCTTATTACGGTCGGGCTTCGTGAGCAATCAGCCCCAGCATTTT.

The rearrangement joins TRBV12-5 to TRBJ1-2; the D is unclear. This CDR3 is built from 14 residues. Trimming pared 6 bases from V and 2 bases from J, leaving 13 bases between. CDR1 LGHNT and CDR2 FRNRAP come from the germline V gene. The DNA of the CDR3 is TGTGCTAGTGGGGGCCCGCCGCCAAACTATGGCTACACCTTC. Its protein product is CASGGPPPNYGYTF. Together with reference TRBV12-5 and TRBJ1-2, the CDR3 gives the full variable domain: DARVTQTPRHKVTEMGQEVTMRCQPILGHNTVFWYRQTMMQGLELLAYFRNRAPLDDSGMPKDRFSAEMPDATLATLKIQPSEPRDSAVYFCASGGPPPNYGYTFGSGTRLTVV.

The V call is TRBV6-5, the J call TRBJ1-1, with D possibly TRBD1 on 5 matching bases. The CDR3 runs to 16 residues. In germline, CDR1 is MNHEY, CDR2 SVGAGI. Trimming stripped 2 bases from V and 4 bases from J, with 17 bases between. This CDR3 reads CASSYEASGVFTEAFF. CDR3 coding DNA: TGTGCCAGCAGTTACGAGGCCTCGGGGGTGTTCACTGAAGCTTTCTTT.

The J gene is TRBJ2-5, the V gene TRBV6-1; 8 bases map to TRBD2. Trimming took 4 bases from V and 1 from J; bases not matched to a gene: 8. CDR3 size: 16 residues. The V gene's germline CDR1 is MNHNS and CDR2 SASEGT. The CDR3 here is CASSVVGGGIQETQYF. In DNA form, the CDR3 reads TGTGCCAGCAGTGTAGTGGGCGGGGGGATCCAAGAGACCCAGTACTTC.

J is TRBJ2-3 and V is TRBV6-5, with D possibly being TRBD1 (7 bases). The CDR3 extends over 15 amino acids. Between the trimmed V and J ends, which lost 0 bases and 2 bases, there was a span of 9 bases. Germline V CDR1 and CDR2: MNHEY, SVGAGI. The DNA of the CDR3 is TGTGCCAGCAGTTACTCCAGGGGGGACACAGATACGCAGTATTTT. It encodes CASSYSRGDTDTQYF.

The rearrangement uses TRBV6-6 and TRBJ2-7; 8 nucleotides match TRBD1. The CDR3 contains 16 residues. J was trimmed by 4 bases and V by 0 bases; bases with no gene match: 8. CDR1 and CDR2 from the germline V gene are MNHNY and SVGAGI (reference sequence). CDR3 loop: CASSYSRQGARYEQYF. The DNA of the CDR3 is TGTGCCAGCAGTTACTCGAGGCAGGGGGCAAGATACGAGCAGTACTTC.

This clone was detected only once. The J gene is TRBJ2-2, the V gene TRBV2; D not resolved. In germline, CDR1 is SNHLY, CDR2 FYNNEI. The CDR3 is 16 residues long. V lost 2 bases and J 0 bases, leaving 10 bases between the germline ends. This CDR3 reads CASSEMRIANTGELFF. CDR3 sequence (DNA): TGTGCCAGCAGTGAAATGCGGATCGCGAACACCGGGGAGCTGTTTTTT.

This clone came up once. The chain employs TRBV6-1 and TRBJ1-1; D remains ambiguous. This CDR3 comprises 17 residues. The germline gives CDR1 MNHNS, CDR2 SASEGT. V lost 2 bases and J 8 bases, leaving 24 bases between the germline ends. In DNA form, the CDR3 reads TGTGCCAGCAGTGAACCCCACGGACGGTACAATTCTAGAGAAGCTTTCTTT. Amino acid sequence: CASSEPHGRYNSREAFF.

In its sample, this clone was seen a few times. This chain uses TRBV19 with TRBJ1-2; tentative D call: TRBD1 (6 bases). Trimming left V 2 bases short and J 2 bases short, with 15 bases between. Germline values: CDR1 LNHDA, CDR2 SQIVND (reference sequence). The CDR3 covers 16 residues. The CDR3 loop reads CASSIRGGQLNYGYTF. CDR3 nucleotides: TGTGCCAGTAGTATAAGGGGAGGACAGCTCAACTATGGCTACACCTTC.

The V and J genes are TRBV5-1 and TRBJ2-4; D uncertain. V was trimmed by 6 bases and J by 8 bases, leaving 18 bases between them. This CDR3 has 14 amino acids. Per germline, CDR1 SGHRS and CDR2 YFSETQ. CDR3 nucleotide sequence: TGCGCCAGCAAAGTCCAAACGTCAAACGACATTCAGTACTTC. Translated, it gives CASKVQTSNDIQYF.

The chain uses TRBV11-2 and TRBJ1-2; D is unclear. In germline, CDR1 is SGHAT, CDR2 FQNNGV. This CDR3 is built from 13 residues. Trimming pared 5 bases from V and 0 bases from J, leaving 7 bases between. The CDR3 DNA reads TGTGCCAGCAGCGTTCAGGCTAACTATGGCTACACCTTC. This encodes CASSVQANYGYTF.

The genes are TRBV21-1 and TRBJ1-1; the table's D call TRBD1 went unverified against the DNA. TRBV21-1 is labeled a pseudogene. This CDR3 contains 16 residues. The CDR3 is CATPPGRASLNTEAFF. In DNA, the CDR3 is TGTGCCACCCCGCCGGGCAGGGCAAGCTTGAACACTGAAGCTTTCTTT.

This clone appeared a few times. The chain recombines TRBV6-1 with TRBJ1-1; D call uncertain. V shed 4 bases and J shed 1 base, with 10 bases lying between them. There are 14 residues in the CDR3. Germline CDR1 MNHNS, CDR2 SASEGT. This CDR3 is CASSVWAENTEAFF. The CDR3, as DNA: TGTGCCAGCAGTGTTTGGGCCGAGAACACTGAAGCTTTCTTT.

In nucleotides, the CDR3 is TGTGCCAGCTCACCACAGGGCCAAGGCAATCAGCCCCAGCATTTT. Translation gives CASSPQGQGNQPQHF. The chain employs TRBV18 and TRBJ1-5; D is unresolved. CDR1 is KGHSH, CDR2 LQKENI, per germline. With 1 base removed from V and 2 bases from J, the gap between germline ends came to 9 bases. This CDR3 has 15 amino acids.

The J gene is TRBJ1-3, the V gene TRBV7-8, with TRBD1 as a possible D gene (5 bases). The CDR3 runs to 17 residues. V was trimmed by 0 bases and J by 5 bases, leaving 17 bases between them. The germline V gene encodes CDR1 SGHVS and CDR2 FQNEAQ. The CDR3 coding sequence is TGTGCCAGCAGCTTAGCGTACGGGCAGGGTTTGCGAAACACCATATATTTT. Protein product: CASSLAYGQGLRNTIYF.

The gene calls are TRBV10-3 and TRBJ2-3; either TRBD1 or TRBD2 may supply D (5 bases each). The CDR3 has 15 residues. V lost 2 bases to trimming and J lost 9 bases, with 18 bases between them. Per the germline V gene, CDR1 is ENHRY and CDR2 is SYGVKD. CDR3 in DNA: TGTGCCATCAGTGAGGATTTGGTGGGACCCGTCACGCAGTATTTT. Translated: CAISEDLVGPVTQYF.

The chain employs TRBV28 and TRBJ2-5; 9 bases fit TRBD1. CDR3 length equals 14 residues. Losses at the gene ends were 6 bases for V and 5 bases for J; bases not matched to a gene: 7. Per germline, CDR1 MDHEN and CDR2 SYDVKM. The DNA of the CDR3 is TGTGCCAGCAGCTCACAGGGGGCCGTGGAGACCCAGTACTTC. Translation: CASSSQGAVETQYF.

The chain links TRBV15 to TRBJ1-1, with TRBD1 matching over 11 bases. CDR3 length: 16 residues. J was trimmed by 7 bases and V by 4 bases; bases with no gene match: 11. CDR1 and CDR2 (germline): LNHNV, YYDKDF (reference sequence). The CDR3 nucleotides read TGTGCCACCAGCACTCCAGCACGGACAGGGGGCAATGAAGCTTTCTTT. It translates to CATSTPARTGGNEAFF.

CDR3 amino acids: CASSPSSPQTSQPQHF. The DNA of the CDR3 is TGTGCCAGCTCACCAAGTTCCCCGCAGACCAGTCAGCCCCAGCATTTT. The chain has TRBV18 and TRBJ1-5; the D is unclear. Germline assignment: CDR1 KGHSH and CDR2 LQKENI. The CDR3 length is 16 residues. V shed 2 bases and J shed 6 bases, with 17 bases lying between them.

This chain connects TRBV7-6 to TRBJ2-1, with D possibly TRBD2 on 7 matching bases. Between the trimmed V and J ends, which lost 0 bases and 4 bases, there was a span of 13 bases. Germline loops: CDR1 SGHVS, CDR2 FNYEAQ. The CDR3 consists of 16 residues. The DNA of the CDR3 is TGTGCCAGCAGCTTAGCGTCGGGGGGCTCTTACAATGAGCAGTTCTTC. This sequence encodes CASSLASGGSYNEQFF.